Below are 27 T cell receptor beta chains sequenced from a single sample in a study of cytomegalovirus exposure and HLA in healthy donors. Libraries were prepared by immunoSEQ multiplex PCR; TCRdb keeps only in-frame clonotypes and omits some of them. The profile shows under 50,000 clones, 94% of them singletons. Sequences were obtained from PBMCs. All receptors come from a woman between 18 and 29 years old in good health and CMV-seropositive.

The V and J genes are TRBV5-1 and TRBJ2-7, with 10 bases matching TRBD1. V was clipped by 5 bases and J by 4 bases; unmatched bases: 6. This CDR3 comprises 14 residues. Germline CDR1 is SGHRS and CDR2 is YFSETQ. CDR3 in DNA: TGCGCCAGCAGTTCGACAGGGGGCTTGTACGAGCAGTACTTC. Protein: CASSSTGGLYEQYF.

The chain is built from TRBV19 and TRBJ2-2; no clear D. The CDR3 sequence is 14 residues long. The V end lost 5 bases, the J end lost 6 bases, and 13 bases lay between the germline ends. The germline V gene encodes CDR1 LNHDA and CDR2 SQIVND (reference sequence). CDR3 region: CASSPVPIAGELFF. CDR3 DNA: TGTGCCAGTAGTCCCGTTCCTATAGCCGGGGAGCTGTTTTTT.

Points on this clone: One junction end disagrees with the germline gene, perhaps due to a read error. The rearrangement uses TRBV27 and TRBJ2-3; D perhaps matches TRBD2 (6 bases). CDR1 and CDR2 from the germline V gene are MNHEY and SMNVEV (reference sequence). The CDR3 extends over 17 amino acids. The CDR3, as DNA: TGTGCCAGCAGTTCGGAGGGCCGCAAAGTTCCCACATATACGCAGTATTTT. Translated: CASSSEGRKVPTYTQYF.

This clone was seen just once. The CDR3, as DNA: TGCGCCAGCAGCCAAAGGACCATCGGGACTAGCGTCACCGGGGAGCTGTTTTTT. Its protein product is CASSQRTIGTSVTGELFF. The rearrangement joins TRBV4-1 to TRBJ2-2, with 10 bases aligning to TRBD2. The CDR3 consists of 18 residues. Per the germline V gene, CDR1 is MGHRA and CDR2 is YSYEKL. V was pared by 2 bases and J by 4 bases, with 10 bases of the junction left unmatched.

The rearrangement joins TRBV5-1 to TRBJ2-7, with TRBD2 matching 11 bases. Germline V gene lookup returns CDR1 SGHRS and CDR2 YFSETQ. This CDR3 has 15 amino acids. After removal of 5 bases from V and 0 bases from J, the junction contained 4 bases not matched to a gene. The CDR3 reads CASSPTSGNSYEQYF. The CDR3 DNA sequence: TGCGCCAGCAGTCCGACTAGCGGGAACTCCTACGAGCAGTACTTC.

The chain recombines TRBV27 with TRBJ1-1, with D possibly matching TRBD1 (5 bases). The CDR3 runs to 14 residues. Trimming removed 6 bases at V and 5 bases at J, with 16 bases between. Germline V gene lookup returns CDR1 MNHEY and CDR2 SMNVEV (reference sequence). The CDR3 nucleotides are TGTGCCAGCAGACTGGGGGGAAGGAATACTGAAGCTTTCTTT. Amino acid sequence: CASRLGGRNTEAFF.

This clone was counted a single time. V gene TRBV9 combines with J gene TRBJ2-1, with D perhaps TRBD2 (5 bases). This CDR3 has 17 residues. In germline, CDR1 is SGDLS, CDR2 YYNGEE. V was trimmed by 0 bases and J by 0 bases, leaving 13 bases between them. In nucleotides, the CDR3 is TGTGCCAGCAGCGTAGAAGACTACCCAAGCTCCTACAATGAGCAGTTCTTC. This encodes CASSVEDYPSSYNEQFF.

The chain combines TRBV6-5 with TRBJ1-2; D unresolved. CDR3 size: 14 residues. Trimming pared 0 bases from V and 8 bases from J, leaving 13 bases between. CDR1 and CDR2 from the germline V gene are MNHEY and SVGAGI. The CDR3 coding sequence is TGTGCCAGCAGTTACTCCGGATCCGGGTACGGCTACACCTTC. The encoded protein is CASSYSGSGYGYTF.

This clone has a single count. The V and J genes are TRBV7-2 and TRBJ2-7, with 8 positions matching TRBD1. CDR1 is SGHTA and CDR2 is FQGNSA in the germline V gene. This CDR3 spans 14 amino acids. The ends lost 4 bases at V and 4 bases at J; junction bases unmatched: 6. The CDR3 DNA is TGTGCCAGCAGCTACCTCGGACAGGGATACGAGCAGTACTTC. It yields the protein CASSYLGQGYEQYF.

The chain couples TRBV7-8 to TRBJ2-1; 10 bases align to TRBD2. Germline trimming cut 4 bases from V and 5 bases from J; bases unmatched to any gene: 11. CDR1 is SGHVS and CDR2 is FQNEAQ in the germline V gene. This CDR3 contains 17 residues. CDR3 nucleotides: TGTGCCAGCAGCTGGGGTGGACTAGCGGACTCACACAATGAGCAGTTCTTC. Translation gives CASSWGGLADSHNEQFF.

The rearrangement joins TRBV11-3 to TRBJ1-3, with 9 bases lining up with TRBD1. V lost 5 bases, J lost 2 bases, and 7 bases stayed unmatched. Germline CDR1 is SGHNT and CDR2 is YENEEA. This CDR3 is 16 amino acids long. CDR3 residues: CASSPGQGLTGNTIYF. Here the CDR3 DNA reads TGTGCCAGCAGCCCAGGACAGGGGCTAACTGGAAACACCATATATTTT.

This chain uses TRBV4-3 with TRBJ1-2; no clear D. Germline V lookup: CDR1 LGHNA, CDR2 YSLEER. Trimming stripped 1 base from V and 6 bases from J, with 18 bases between. The CDR3 spans 16 residues. The DNA for the CDR3 is TGCGCCAGCAGCCAAGTCCCGCTCGGGGTATTCGATGGCTACACCTTC. This codes for CASSQVPLGVFDGYTF.

The J gene is TRBJ2-7, the V gene TRBV28; 13 bases match TRBD2. CDR1 and CDR2 (germline): MDHEN, SYDVKM. This CDR3 has 16 residues. Trimming took 6 bases from V and 6 from J; bases not matched to a gene: 11. This chain's CDR3 is CASRPRLAGGSGEQYF. The CDR3 coding sequence is TGTGCCAGCAGACCTAGACTAGCGGGAGGATCGGGCGAGCAGTACTTC.

The chain combines TRBV7-9 with TRBJ2-5, with 10 bases lining up with TRBD1. Germline V gene lookup returns CDR1 SEHNR and CDR2 FQNEAQ (reference sequence). The CDR3 is 14 residues long. V shed 5 bases, J shed 5 bases, and the junction held 5 bases outside the gene matches. DNA of the CDR3: TGTGCCAGCAGCCAGGGGACAGGGGCGGAGACCCAGTACTTC. Translating gives CASSQGTGAETQYF.

The chain is built from TRBV9 and TRBJ2-1, with 10 bases matching TRBD1. CDR3 length: 15 residues. J lost 8 bases, V lost 3 bases, and 8 bases had no gene match. Germline V gene data show CDR1 as SGDLS and CDR2 as YYNGEE. CDR3 coding DNA: TGTGCCAGCAGCGGGACCCGGACAGGGGGTTATGAGCAGTTCTTC. Translated: CASSGTRTGGYEQFF.

This sequence joins TRBV6-1 and TRBJ2-7; 8 bases are a match to TRBD2. The CDR3 consists of 14 residues. V was pared by 4 bases and J by 5 bases, with 7 bases of the junction left unmatched. The germline CDR1 and CDR2 sequences are MNHNS and SASEGT. The CDR3 nucleotides read TGTGCCAGCAGTGCAACGGGAGGGCCCGACGAGCAGTACTTC. This codes for CASSATGGPDEQYF.

DNA for the CDR3: TGTGCCAGCAGCGTAGAGGGACTAGCGGGAGGGGTAGGTAATGAGCAGTTCTTC. Its translation is CASSVEGLAGGVGNEQFF. This chain joins TRBV9 and TRBJ2-1, with 16 bases aligning to TRBD2. CDR3 length equals 18 residues. V gave up 0 bases and J gave up 7 bases; unmatched junction bases: 7. CDR1 is SGDLS, CDR2 YYNGEE, per germline.

The chain combines TRBV11-3 with TRBJ2-7, with TRBD1 as a possible D gene (6 bases). V lost 5 bases, J lost 0 bases, and 20 bases lay in between. The CDR3 spans 17 residues. CDR1 is SGHNT and CDR2 is YENEEA in the germline V gene. The CDR3 region has the DNA TGTGCCAGCAGCCCCGACCCCATACGACAGGTCTCCTACGAGCAGTACTTC. It is translated as CASSPDPIRQVSYEQYF.

The V and J genes are TRBV19 and TRBJ2-7, with D possibly being TRBD1 (7 bases). Germline CDR1 is LNHDA and CDR2 is SQIVND (reference sequence). The CDR3 totals 15 residues. V was cut by 2 bases and J by 3 bases, with 14 bases left in between. CDR3 loop: CASSIQAGGLYEQYF. CDR3 DNA sequence: TGTGCCAGTAGTATACAGGCAGGGGGACTCTACGAGCAGTACTTC.

This chain links TRBV5-1 with TRBJ2-7; 9 positions match TRBD1. CDR1 and CDR2 from the germline V gene are SGHRS and YFSETQ. Trimming removed 5 bases from V and 4 bases from J; junction bases left unmatched: 1. This CDR3 spans 12 amino acids. The CDR3 here is CASSGQGYEQYF. CDR3 nucleotide sequence: TGCGCCAGCAGTGGACAGGGGTACGAGCAGTACTTC.

The V call is TRBV7-2, the J call TRBJ1-3; 8 positions match TRBD1. The CDR3 is 15 amino acids. With 2 bases clipped from V and 1 base from J, the junction kept 1 base outside the gene matches. Per the germline V gene, CDR1 is SGHTA and CDR2 is FQGNSA. The CDR3 here is CASSLNRGSGNTIYF. DNA of the CDR3: TGTGCCAGCAGCTTAAACAGGGGGTCTGGAAACACCATATATTTT.

The rearrangement uses TRBV5-6 and TRBJ2-1; TRBD2 aligns across 7 bases. J was trimmed by 9 bases and V by 0 bases; bases with no gene match: 6. CDR1 and CDR2 from the germline V gene are SGHDT and YYEEEE. This CDR3 is 14 amino acids long. Written as DNA, the CDR3 is TGTGCCAGCAGCTTGGGAGGGAGGGTCGGTGAGCAGTTCTTC. It encodes CASSLGGRVGEQFF.

V usage is TRBV15 and J usage is TRBJ2-7; D is perhaps TRBD2 (6 bases). The V gene lost 3 bases and the J gene lost 3 bases, with 15 bases spanning the gap. Germline CDR1 reads LNHNV; CDR2 reads YYDKDF (reference sequence). This CDR3 spans 15 amino acids. CDR3 loop: CATSRPGSTDYEQYF. For the CDR3, the DNA is TGTGCCACCAGCAGGCCCGGGAGTACGGACTACGAGCAGTACTTC.

CDR3 loop: CASSLIAGGADTQYF. CDR3 nucleotide sequence: TGTGCCAGCAGCTTAATAGCGGGAGGGGCAGATACGCAGTATTTT. The gene calls are TRBV7-9 and TRBJ2-3, with TRBD2 identical over 11 bases. The CDR3 is 15 residues long. Germline assignment: CDR1 SEHNR and CDR2 FQNEAQ (reference sequence). V shed 2 bases, J shed 4 bases, and the junction held 2 bases outside the gene matches.

The CDR3 spells CASSLALEGAQETQYF. In DNA, the CDR3 is TGTGCCAGCAGCTTGGCCCTAGAGGGAGCCCAAGAGACCCAGTACTTC. The chain employs TRBV5-4 and TRBJ2-5, with TRBD2 as a possible D gene (5 bases). The CDR3 runs 16 residues. Trimming left V 0 bases short and J 1 base short, with 13 bases between. Germline lookup yields CDR1 SGHNT and CDR2 YYREEE (reference sequence).

This clone was counted once. This chain connects TRBV6-1 to TRBJ1-3; weak D call: TRBD1 (6 bases). The CDR3 loop spans 15 amino acids. Germline V gene lookup returns CDR1 MNHNS and CDR2 SASEGT. The ends were cut back, 6 bases at V and 0 bases at J, with 12 bases in the middle. For the CDR3, the DNA is TGTGCCAGCAGCCTGGACAGCACCTCTGGAAACACCATATATTTT. This sequence encodes CASSLDSTSGNTIYF.

The V and J genes are TRBV18 and TRBJ2-2; TRBD1 matches at 7 bases. Trimming cost V 3 bases and J 1 base; bases outside gene matches: 2. Germline V lookup: CDR1 KGHSH, CDR2 LQKENI. The CDR3 is 15 amino acids. CDR3 in DNA: TGTGCCAGCTCACCCTGGACAGGGAACACCGGGGAGCTGTTTTTT. This gives the protein CASSPWTGNTGELFF.